This T cell receptor beta chain stems from a study of prognosis after radiotherapy for stage I lung cancer. Overall study context: There were seven patients whose tumors were squamous cell carcinoma and 11 to 13 whose tumors were adenocarcinoma. The study's findings and limits: Shannon entropy after stereotactic body radiation therapy was lower in patients who developed distant metastases.

This clonotype was counted many times. Its matching antigen is unknown. Two rounds of multiplex PCR amplified TCR beta CDR3 from genomic DNA. Primers targeting each individual TRBV and TRBJ gene were applied in first-round PCR. One entry per CDR3 protein, called by TCRdb with MiXCR from the multiplex PCR reads. This sample has fewer than 25,000 distinct CDR3 sequences, with 43% found just once. The TCR originated in a donor of 50 years or more with non-small cell lung cancer. This sample comprised PBMCs, obtained before or after stereotactic body radiation therapy (not recorded which).

In DNA, the CDR3 is TGTGCCAGCAGCTTAACCGGGACTGAAGCTTTCTTT. Protein: CASSLTGTEAFF. This sequence joins TRBV11-2 and TRBJ1-1; D gene uncertain. Per the germline V gene, CDR1 is SGHAT and CDR2 is FQNNGV. V shed 2 bases and J shed 5 bases, with 6 bases lying between them. CDR3 length: 12 amino acids.